This TCR beta chain was sequenced for a study of blood T cells in healthy people across ages. Through a sample-barcoded 5' primer and a J-beta primer mix, a second PCR was run for roughly 7 to 12 cycles. TCRdb called the 5' RACE reads again in MiXCR, with one record for every CDR3 protein. The sample lists 800,000 to 950,000 distinct CDR3 sequences, almost 30% occurring once. Only a few counts were recorded for this clonotype. With 5 bases removed from V and 3 bases from J, the gap between germline ends came to 13 bases. The CDR3 totals 15 residues. The V gene's germline CDR1 is SGHVS and CDR2 FNYEAQ. These data were also filed under a second study, of T cells of mothers and their children.

The receptor comes from a woman aged 40-49 years in good health. The material sequenced was blood. The gene calls are TRBV7-6 and TRBJ1-4, with TRBD1 as a possible D gene (5 bases). CDR3 coding DNA: TGTGCCAGCAGCCCCGACAGCGACCCTAATGAAAAACTGTTTTTT. It is translated as CASSPDSDPNEKLFF.